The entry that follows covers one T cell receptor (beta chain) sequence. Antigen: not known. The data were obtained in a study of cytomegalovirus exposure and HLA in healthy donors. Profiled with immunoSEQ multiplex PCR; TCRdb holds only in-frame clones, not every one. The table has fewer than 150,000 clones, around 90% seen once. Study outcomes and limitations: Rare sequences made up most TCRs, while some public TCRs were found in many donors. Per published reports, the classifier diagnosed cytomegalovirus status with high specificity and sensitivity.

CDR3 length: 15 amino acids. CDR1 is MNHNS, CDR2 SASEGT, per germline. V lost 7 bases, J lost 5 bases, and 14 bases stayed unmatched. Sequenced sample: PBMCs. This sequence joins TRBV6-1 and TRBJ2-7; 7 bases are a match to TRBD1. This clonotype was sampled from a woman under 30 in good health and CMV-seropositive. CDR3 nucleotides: TGTGCCAGCAATCAGAGGACAGGTGCGGAACACGAGCAGTACTTC. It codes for CASNQRTGAEHEQYF.